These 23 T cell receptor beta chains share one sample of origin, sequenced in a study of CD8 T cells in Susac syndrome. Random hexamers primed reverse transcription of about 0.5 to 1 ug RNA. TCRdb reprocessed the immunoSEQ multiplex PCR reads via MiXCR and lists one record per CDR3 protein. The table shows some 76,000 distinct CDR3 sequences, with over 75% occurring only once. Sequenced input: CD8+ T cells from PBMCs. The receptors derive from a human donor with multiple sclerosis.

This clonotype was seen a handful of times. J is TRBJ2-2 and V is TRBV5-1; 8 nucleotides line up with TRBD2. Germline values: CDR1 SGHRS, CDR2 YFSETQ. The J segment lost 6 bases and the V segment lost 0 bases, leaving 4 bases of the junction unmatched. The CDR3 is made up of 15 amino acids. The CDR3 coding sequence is TGCGCCAGCAGCTTGGATAGCGGGAATTCCGGGGAGCTGTTTTTT. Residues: CASSLDSGNSGELFF.

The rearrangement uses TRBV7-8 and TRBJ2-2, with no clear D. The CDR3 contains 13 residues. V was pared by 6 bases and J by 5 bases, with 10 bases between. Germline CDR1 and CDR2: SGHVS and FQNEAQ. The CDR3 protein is CASSGTITGELFF. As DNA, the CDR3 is TGTGCCAGCAGTGGAACCATAACCGGGGAGCTGTTTTTT.

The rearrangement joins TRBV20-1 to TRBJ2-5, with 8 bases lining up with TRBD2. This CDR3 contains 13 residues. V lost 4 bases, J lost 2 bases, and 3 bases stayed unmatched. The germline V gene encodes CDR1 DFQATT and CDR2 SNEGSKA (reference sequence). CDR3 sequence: CSAKGLAQETQYF. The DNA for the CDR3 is TGCAGTGCTAAAGGACTAGCTCAAGAGACCCAGTACTTC.

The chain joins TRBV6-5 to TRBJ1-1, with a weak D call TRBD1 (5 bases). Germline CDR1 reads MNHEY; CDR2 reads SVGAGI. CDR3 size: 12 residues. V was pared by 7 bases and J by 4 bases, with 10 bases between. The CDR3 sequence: CASIVGGTEAFF. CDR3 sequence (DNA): TGTGCCAGCATCGTCGGGGGCACTGAAGCTTTCTTT.

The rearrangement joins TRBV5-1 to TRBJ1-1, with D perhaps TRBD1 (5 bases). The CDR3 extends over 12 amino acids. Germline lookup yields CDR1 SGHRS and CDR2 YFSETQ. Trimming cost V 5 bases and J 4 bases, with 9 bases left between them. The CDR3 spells CASRSGTTEAFF. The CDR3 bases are TGCGCCAGCAGATCCGGGACCACTGAAGCTTTCTTT.

CDR3 region: CSARFWTGNIYGYTF. The CDR3 DNA reads as TGCAGTGCTAGATTCTGGACAGGGAATATCTATGGCTACACCTTC. V gene TRBV20-1 combines with J gene TRBJ1-2; TRBD1 agrees at 8 bases. There are 15 residues in the CDR3. The junction had 9 bases not matched to a gene; V was cut back by 2 bases and J by 4 bases. Germline V lookup: CDR1 DFQATT, CDR2 SNEGSKA (reference sequence).

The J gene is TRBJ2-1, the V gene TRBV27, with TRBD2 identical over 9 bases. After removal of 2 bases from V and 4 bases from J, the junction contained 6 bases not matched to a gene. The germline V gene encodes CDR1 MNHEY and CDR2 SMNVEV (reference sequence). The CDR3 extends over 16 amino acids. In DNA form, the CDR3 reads TGTGCCAGCAGTTTACGCGGGGGGGCTTTGTACAATGAGCAGTTCTTC. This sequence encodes CASSLRGGALYNEQFF.

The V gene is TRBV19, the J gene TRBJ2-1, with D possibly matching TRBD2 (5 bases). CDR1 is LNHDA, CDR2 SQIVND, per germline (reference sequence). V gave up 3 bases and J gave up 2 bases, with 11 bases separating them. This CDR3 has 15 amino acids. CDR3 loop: CASSIDGVTYNEQFF. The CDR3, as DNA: TGTGCCAGTAGTATCGACGGGGTAACCTACAATGAGCAGTTCTTC.

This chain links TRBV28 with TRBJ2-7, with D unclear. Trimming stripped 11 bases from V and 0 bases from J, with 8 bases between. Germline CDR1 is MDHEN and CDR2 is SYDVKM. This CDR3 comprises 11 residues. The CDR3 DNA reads TGTGCCGTGCGGAGCTCCTACGAGCAGTACTTC. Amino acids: CAVRSSYEQYF.

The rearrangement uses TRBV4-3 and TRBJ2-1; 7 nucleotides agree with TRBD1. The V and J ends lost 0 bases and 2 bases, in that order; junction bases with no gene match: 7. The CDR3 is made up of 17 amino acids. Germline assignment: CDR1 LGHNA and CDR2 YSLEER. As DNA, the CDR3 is TGCGCCAGCAGCCAAGATCTCTGGGACAGAGCCTACAATGAGCAGTTCTTC. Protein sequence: CASSQDLWDRAYNEQFF.

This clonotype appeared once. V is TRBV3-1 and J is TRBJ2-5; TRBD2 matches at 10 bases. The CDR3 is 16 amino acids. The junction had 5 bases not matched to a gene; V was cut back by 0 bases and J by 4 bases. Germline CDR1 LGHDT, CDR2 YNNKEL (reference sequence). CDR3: CASSQDFTSGVETQYF. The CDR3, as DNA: TGTGCCAGCAGCCAAGATTTTACTAGCGGGGTAGAGACCCAGTACTTC.

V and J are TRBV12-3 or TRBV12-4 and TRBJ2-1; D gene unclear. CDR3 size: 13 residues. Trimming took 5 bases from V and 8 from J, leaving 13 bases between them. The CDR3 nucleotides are TGTGCCAGCAGTGCGTCCCTAACTTATGAGCAGTTCTTC. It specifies CASSASLTYEQFF.

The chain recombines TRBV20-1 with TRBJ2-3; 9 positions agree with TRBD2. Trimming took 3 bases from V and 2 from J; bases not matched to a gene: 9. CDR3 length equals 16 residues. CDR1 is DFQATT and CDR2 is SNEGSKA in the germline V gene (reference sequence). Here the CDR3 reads CSARGRLADFTDTQYF. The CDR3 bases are TGCAGTGCTAGGGGTAGACTAGCGGATTTCACAGATACGCAGTATTTT.

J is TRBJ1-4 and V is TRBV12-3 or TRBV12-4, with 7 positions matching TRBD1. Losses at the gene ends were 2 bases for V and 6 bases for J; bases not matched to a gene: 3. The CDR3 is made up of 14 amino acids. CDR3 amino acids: CASSLKGAHEKLFF. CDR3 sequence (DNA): TGTGCCAGCAGTTTAAAGGGGGCACATGAAAAACTGTTTTTT.

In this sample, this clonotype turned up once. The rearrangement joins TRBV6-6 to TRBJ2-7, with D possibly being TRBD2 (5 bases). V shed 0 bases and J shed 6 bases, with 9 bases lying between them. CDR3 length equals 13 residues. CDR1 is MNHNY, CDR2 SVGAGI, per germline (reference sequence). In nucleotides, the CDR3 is TGTGCCAGCAGTTACTCGGAGGTACCCGAGCAGTACTTC. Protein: CASSYSEVPEQYF.

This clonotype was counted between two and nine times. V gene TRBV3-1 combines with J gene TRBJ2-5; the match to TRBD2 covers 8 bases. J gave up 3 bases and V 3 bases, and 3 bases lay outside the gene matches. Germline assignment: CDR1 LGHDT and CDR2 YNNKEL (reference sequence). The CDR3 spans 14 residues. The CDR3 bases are TGTGCCAGCAGCCAGGGACTAGGGGAAGAGACCCAGTACTTC. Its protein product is CASSQGLGEETQYF.

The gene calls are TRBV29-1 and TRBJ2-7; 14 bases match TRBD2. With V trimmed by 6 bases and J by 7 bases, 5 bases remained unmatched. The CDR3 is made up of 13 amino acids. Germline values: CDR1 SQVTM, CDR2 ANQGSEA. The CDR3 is CSVRTSGGWEQYF. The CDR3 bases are TGCAGCGTCAGGACTAGCGGGGGGTGGGAGCAGTACTTC.

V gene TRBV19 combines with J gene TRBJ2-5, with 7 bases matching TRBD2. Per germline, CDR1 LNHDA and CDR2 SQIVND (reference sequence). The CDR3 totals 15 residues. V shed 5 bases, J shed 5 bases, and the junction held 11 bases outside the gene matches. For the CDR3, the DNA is TGTGCCAGTAGTTCCCTGACTAGCTATGGTGAGACCCAGTACTTC. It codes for CASSSLTSYGETQYF. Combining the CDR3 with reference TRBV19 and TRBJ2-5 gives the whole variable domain DGGITQSPKYLFRKEGQNVTLSCEQNLNHDAMYWYRQDPGQGLRLIYYSQIVNDFQKGDIAEGYSVSREKKESFPLTVTSAQKNPTAFYLCASSSLTSYGETQYFGPGTRLLVL.

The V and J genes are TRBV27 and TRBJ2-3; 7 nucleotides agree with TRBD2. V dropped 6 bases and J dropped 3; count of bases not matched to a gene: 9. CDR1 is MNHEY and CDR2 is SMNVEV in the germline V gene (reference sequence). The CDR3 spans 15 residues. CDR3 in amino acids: CASSPPSGITDTQYF. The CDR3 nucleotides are TGTGCCAGCAGCCCGCCTAGCGGAATAACAGATACGCAGTATTTT.

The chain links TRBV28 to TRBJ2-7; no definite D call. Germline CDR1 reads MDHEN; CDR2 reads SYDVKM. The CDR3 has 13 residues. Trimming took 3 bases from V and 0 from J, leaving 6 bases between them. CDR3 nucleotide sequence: TGTGCCAGCAGTTTGGTGAGCTCCTACGAGCAGTACTTC. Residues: CASSLVSSYEQYF.

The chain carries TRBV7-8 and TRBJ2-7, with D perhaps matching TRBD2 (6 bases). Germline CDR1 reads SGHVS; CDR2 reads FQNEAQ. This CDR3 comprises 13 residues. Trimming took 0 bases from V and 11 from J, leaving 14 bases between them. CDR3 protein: CASSLALGGEEYF. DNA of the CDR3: TGTGCCAGCAGCTTAGCGTTGGGCGGGGAAGAGTACTTC.

The CDR3 loop reads CASSLRRDTKNIQYF. CDR3 bases: TGTGCCAGCAGCTTAAGGCGGGATACAAAAAACATTCAGTACTTC. The chain recombines TRBV11-2 with TRBJ2-4; tentatively, D is TRBD2 (6 bases). The V end lost 2 bases, the J end lost 4 bases, and 12 bases lay between the germline ends. CDR1 and CDR2 (germline): SGHAT, FQNNGV. The CDR3 extends over 15 amino acids.

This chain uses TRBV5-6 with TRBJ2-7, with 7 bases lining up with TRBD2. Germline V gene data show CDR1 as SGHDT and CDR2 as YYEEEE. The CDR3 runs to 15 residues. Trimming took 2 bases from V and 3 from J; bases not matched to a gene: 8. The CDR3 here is CASSLEGLSRYEQYF. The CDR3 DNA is TGTGCCAGCAGCTTAGAGGGACTAAGTCGCTACGAGCAGTACTTC.